Following are 6 T cell receptor beta chains from one sample sequenced in a study of blood T cell repertoires in COVID-19. The table came from immunoSEQ multiplex PCR; TCRdb's copy has only in-frame clones and leaves some out. Of 300,000 to 450,000 clones in the sample, less than 90% were seen once. The sequencing sample was made of PBMCs or T cells enriched from blood (not recorded which). Receptors originate from a woman aged 30 to 39 who had recovered from COVID-19.

The rearrangement uses TRBV5-1 and TRBJ1-5; the match to TRBD1 covers 11 bases. Germline V lookup: CDR1 SGHRS, CDR2 YFSETQ. The V segment lost 2 bases and the J segment 5 bases; nucleotides outside the gene matches: 3. The CDR3 loop spans 15 amino acids. CDR3 nucleotides: TGCGCCAGCAGCTTAGGGACAGGGGGAGATCAGCCCCAGCATTTT. It codes for CASSLGTGGDQPQHF.

The chain has TRBV7-2 and TRBJ1-2; maybe TRBD1 (5 bases). The CDR3 is made up of 14 amino acids. From germline, CDR1 is SGHTA and CDR2 FQGNSA. Trimming shortened V by 6 bases and J by 0 bases, and 11 bases separated the two germline ends. CDR3 region: CASSAGMANYGYTF. CDR3 DNA sequence: TGTGCCAGCAGTGCAGGGATGGCTAACTATGGCTACACCTTC. Looking up the rest from reference TRBV7-2 and TRBJ1-2 gives the full variable domain: GAGVSQSPSNKVTEKGKDVELRCDPISGHTALYWYRQSLGQGLEFLIYFQGNSAPDKSGLPSDRFSAERTGGSVSTLTIQRTQQEDSAVYLCASSAGMANYGYTFGSGTRLTVV.

This clone showed up just a few times. The chain links TRBV6-1 to TRBJ1-5; 7 bases line up with TRBD1. J gave up 5 bases and V 2 bases, and 12 bases lay outside the gene matches. The CDR3 runs to 17 residues. CDR1 and CDR2 from the germline V gene are MNHNS and SASEGT. DNA for the CDR3: TGTGCCAGCAGTGAATTAAGCCACAGGGGCGGTGATCAGCCCCAGCATTTT. It translates to CASSELSHRGGDQPQHF.

V usage is TRBV18 and J usage is TRBJ1-3, with no clear D. The length of the CDR3 is 15 residues. Germline CDR1 reads KGHSH; CDR2 reads LQKENI. V was cut by 1 base and J by 0 bases, with 7 bases left in between. In DNA, the CDR3 is TGTGCCAGCTCACCACTAGATTACTCTGGAAACACCATATATTTT. It specifies CASSPLDYSGNTIYF.

This sequence joins TRBV20-1 and TRBJ2-1, with TRBD2 matching 9 bases. The germline V gene has CDR1 DFQATT and CDR2 SNEGSKA (reference sequence). V lost 6 bases to trimming and J lost 2 bases; unmatched junction nucleotides: 11. The CDR3 is 16 residues long. CDR3 amino acids: CSASTPRGGTYNEQFF. Written as DNA, the CDR3 is TGCAGTGCCAGTACCCCGCGGGGGGGCACCTACAATGAGCAGTTCTTC.

The chain carries TRBV5-6 and TRBJ1-6; maybe TRBD1 (5 bases). The CDR3 sequence is 14 residues long. The V end was cut by 4 bases, the J end by 6 bases, with 11 bases between. Germline CDR1 is SGHDT and CDR2 is YYEEEE. CDR3 nucleotide sequence: TGTGCCAGCAGCCGGAGGGGAGGTAATTCACCCCTCCACTTT. Translated, it gives CASSRRGGNSPLHF.